This TCR beta chain was observed in a study of post-analysis software for immune sequencing data. To note about this clonotype: The antigen is unknown. An end of the junction does not agree with germline; a read error may underlie this.

This CDR3 spans 11 amino acids. Study-level points and caveats: There were five TRBV segments more frequent in patients than controls, and TRBV5-6, TRBV5-1 and TRBV20-1 were among them.

Libraries were made from TCR beta cDNA, and they carried unique molecular identifiers. Via MiXCR, TCRdb re-called the PCR reads, giving one row per CDR3 protein. The data contain 350,000 to 450,000 distinct CDR3 sequences, roughly 38% of them singletons. This receptor was taken from a girl under 18 with multiple sclerosis. The material sequenced was blood. The V gene is TRBV12-3 or TRBV12-4, the J gene TRBJ2-7; D is unresolved. This CDR3 reads CANSSTYEQYF. The CDR3 DNA reads as TGTGCCAACAGTTCTACCTACGAGCAGTACTTC.